The rows below give T cell receptor beta chains drawn from one sample of a study of beta chain features in type 1 diabetes. Only in-frame clones appear in the TCRdb table, and some are missing; sequencing was by immunoSEQ multiplex PCR. The sample shows roughly 240,000 clones, roughly 13% of them seen only once. The sample taken for sequencing was naive CD4+ T cells from blood. Receptors originate from a woman aged 40 to 49 in good health. The CDR3 runs from the conserved cysteine through the conserved F or W. The D gene is left open where the match is weak. Expanded clones get a size class; other rows say once, few or many, or leave the size out.

j_call,d_call,cdr3_length,clone_size,v_call,cdr3_aa,cdr3_nt
TRBJ1-1,-,13,few,TRBV9,CASSVRANTEAFF,TGTGCCAGCAGCGTCAGGGCTAACACTGAAGCTTTCTTT
TRBJ1-4,TRBD1,15,few,TRBV5-1,CASSFQQGGSEKLFF,TGCGCCAGCAGCTTTCAACAGGGGGGATCGGAAAAACTGTTTTTT
TRBJ2-7,-,14,-,TRBV7-2,CASSLAGLSYEQYF,TGTGCCAGCAGCTTAGCTGGGCTCTCCTACGAGCAGTACTTC
TRBJ1-2,-,14,few,TRBV19,CASSRQSRDYGYTF,TGTGCCAGTAGTCGACAGTCTAGGGACTATGGCTACACCTTC
TRBJ1-4,-,16,few,TRBV7-2,CASSSAVGQGSEKLFF,TGTGCCAGCAGCTCAGCGGTCGGGCAGGGGAGTGAAAAACTGTTTTTT
TRBJ1-5,-,15,-,TRBV19,CASRSTGSGNQPQHF,TGTGCCAGTAGATCCACAGGGTCAGGCAATCAGCCCCAGCATTTT
TRBJ2-2,-,12,few,TRBV15,CATSTVAGELFF,TGTGCCACCAGCACAGTGGCCGGGGAGCTGTTTTTT
TRBJ2-1,TRBD2,15,few,TRBV19,CASSTPSGGYNEQFF,TGTGCCAGTAGTACCCCTAGCGGGGGGTACAATGAGCAGTTCTTC
TRBJ2-2,TRBD2,18,-,TRBV4-1,CASSQEASGGALAGELFF,TGCGCCAGCAGCCAAGAGGCTAGCGGGGGGGCCCTGGCCGGGGAGCTGTTTTTT
TRBJ1-1,-,14,-,TRBV6-6,CASSKADRITEAFF,TGTGCCAGCAGCAAAGCCGACAGGATCACTGAAGCTTTCTTT
TRBJ2-6,TRBD2,20,-,TRBV2,CASSARLAGFPSSGANVLTF,TGTGCCAGCAGTGCCCGACTAGCGGGCTTCCCCAGCTCTGGGGCCAACGTCCTGACTTTC
TRBJ2-5,TRBD1,13,few,TRBV5-1,CASSSTGEETQYF,TGCGCCAGCAGCTCGACAGGGGAGGAGACCCAGTACTTC
TRBJ2-3,TRBD2,18,-,TRBV18,CASSRRDTGGDSTDTQYF,TGTGCCAGCTCACGCCGGGACACCGGGGGGGACTCCACAGATACGCAGTATTTT
TRBJ1-3,-,12,-,TRBV6-1,CASSEIGGAIYF,TGTGCCAGCAGTGAAATTGGGGGCGCGATATATTTT
TRBJ2-5,-,12,few,TRBV2,CASMARQETQYF,TGTGCCAGCATGGCGCGGCAAGAGACCCAGTACTTC
TRBJ1-4,-,13,-,TRBV27,CASRGHILEKLFF,TGTGCCAGCAGGGGGCACATCCTAGAAAAACTGTTTTTT
TRBJ1-2,TRBD1,14,-,TRBV6-6,CASHGQGANYGYTF,TGTGCCAGCCATGGACAGGGGGCGAACTATGGCTACACCTTC
TRBJ2-1,TRBD2,18,-,TRBV11-3,CASSLGNLAGGNYNEQFF,TGTGCCAGCAGCTTAGGGAATCTGGCGGGGGGGAACTACAATGAGCAGTTCTTC
TRBJ2-1,TRBD2,16,-,TRBV18,CASSPGKAGHLNEQFF,TGTGCCAGCTCACCGGGTAAAGCGGGGCATCTCAATGAGCAGTTCTTC
TRBJ2-3,-,16,once,TRBV9,CASSVDPGTGTDTQYF,TGTGCCAGCAGCGTAGACCCGGGAACGGGCACAGATACGCAGTATTTT
TRBJ2-5,TRBD2,18,few,TRBV5-4,CASSLGLAGGRGQETQYF,TGTGCCAGCAGCTTGGGGCTAGCGGGGGGGCGAGGTCAAGAGACCCAGTACTTC
TRBJ2-7,TRBD2,13,few,TRBV5-4,CASSLGLAGEQYF,TGTGCCAGCAGCCTGGGACTAGCTGGGGAGCAGTACTTC
TRBJ1-5,TRBD1,15,-,TRBV6-5,CASSPAGDRKWPQHF,TGTGCCAGCAGCCCGGCCGGGGACAGAAAATGGCCCCAGCATTTT
TRBJ2-5,TRBD1,15,-,TRBV5-1,CASSLVDRGAETQYF,TGCGCCAGCAGCTTGGTGGACAGGGGGGCAGAGACCCAGTACTTC
TRBJ2-3,TRBD2,16,few,TRBV5-4,CASSPPSGGATDTQYF,TGTGCCAGCAGCCCCCCTAGCGGGGGGGCCACAGATACGCAGTATTTT
TRBJ1-6,-,15,-,TRBV7-2,CASSSQGLDNSPLHF,TGTGCCAGCAGCTCCCAGGGTCTGGATAATTCACCCCTCCACTTT
TRBJ2-7,TRBD1,12,-,TRBV7-9,CASSLDRVEQYF,TGTGCCAGCAGCCTCGACAGGGTCGAGCAGTACTTC
TRBJ2-5,TRBD2,15,-,TRBV7-2,CASSATSGTSETQYF,TGTGCCAGCAGCGCAACTAGCGGAACAAGCGAGACCCAGTACTTC
TRBJ1-5,TRBD1,15,few,TRBV7-6,CASSLADGGQSPQHF,TGTGCCAGCAGCTTAGCGGATGGGGGACAGTCGCCCCAGCATTTT
TRBJ2-5,TRBD2,16,few,TRBV18,CASSPPVAGAQETQYF,TGTGCCAGCTCACCACCGGTAGCGGGGGCACAAGAGACCCAGTACTTC
TRBJ2-5,TRBD2,14,few,TRBV7-2,CASSLGLAVETQYF,TGTGCCAGCAGCTTGGGACTAGCCGTGGAGACCCAGTACTTC
TRBJ2-7,TRBD1,14,few,TRBV10-2,CASSGGDRGFEQYF,TGCGCCAGCAGTGGTGGAGACAGGGGCTTTGAGCAGTACTTC
TRBJ1-5,-,14,-,TRBV10-2,CASSFMAGDQPQHF,TGCGCCAGCTCGTTCATGGCAGGTGATCAGCCCCAGCATTTT
TRBJ2-1,-,13,few,TRBV29-1,CSVDFTGYNEQFF,TGCAGCGTTGACTTTACAGGGTACAATGAGCAGTTCTTC
TRBJ2-7,-,17,few,TRBV18,CASSPGLKNTMPYEQYF,TGTGCCAGCTCACCGGGACTTAAAAATACGATGCCCTACGAGCAGTACTTC
TRBJ2-2,TRBD1,15,few,TRBV2,CASSSGGPLTGELFF,TGTGCCAGCAGCTCAGGGGGACCTCTCACCGGGGAGCTGTTTTTT
TRBJ2-3,-,14,few,TRBV27,CASSLRRVTDTQYF,TGTGCCAGCAGTTTAAGGCGGGTCACAGATACGCAGTATTTT
TRBJ2-5,TRBD1,14,few,TRBV7-7,CASSRQGAGETQYF,TGTGCTAGCAGCCGACAGGGGGCGGGGGAGACCCAGTACTTC
TRBJ1-1,-,14,-,TRBV27,CASSLTGVNTEAFF,TGTGCCAGCAGTTTGACAGGAGTGAACACTGAAGCTTTCTTT
TRBJ1-1,TRBD1,15,-,TRBV9,CASSVQGAVGTEAFF,TGTGCCAGCAGCGTCCAGGGGGCGGTTGGAACTGAAGCTTTCTTT
TRBJ1-1,-,15,-,TRBV9,CASSVGQNMNTEAFF,TGTGCCAGCAGCGTAGGGCAGAACATGAACACTGAAGCTTTCTTT
TRBJ2-1,-,15,-,TRBV7-2,CASSQGDGGNNEQFF,TGTGCCAGCAGCCAGGGAGATGGGGGGAACAATGAGCAGTTCTTC
TRBJ2-7,-,18,-,TRBV6-1,CASSEARLDRVQAYEQYF,TGTGCCAGCAGTGAAGCCCGACTAGACAGGGTACAGGCTTACGAGCAGTACTTC